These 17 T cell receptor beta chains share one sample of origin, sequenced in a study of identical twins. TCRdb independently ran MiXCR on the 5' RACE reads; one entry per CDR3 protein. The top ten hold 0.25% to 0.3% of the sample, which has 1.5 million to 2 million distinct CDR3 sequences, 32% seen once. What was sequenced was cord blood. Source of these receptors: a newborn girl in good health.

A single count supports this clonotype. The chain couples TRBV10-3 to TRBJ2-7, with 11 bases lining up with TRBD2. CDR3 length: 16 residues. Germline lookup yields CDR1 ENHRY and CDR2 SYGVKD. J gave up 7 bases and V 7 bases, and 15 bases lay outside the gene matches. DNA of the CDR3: TGTGCCATCAATGACCAGACTAGCGGGGACTACAATGAGCAGTACTTC. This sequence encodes CAINDQTSGDYNEQYF.

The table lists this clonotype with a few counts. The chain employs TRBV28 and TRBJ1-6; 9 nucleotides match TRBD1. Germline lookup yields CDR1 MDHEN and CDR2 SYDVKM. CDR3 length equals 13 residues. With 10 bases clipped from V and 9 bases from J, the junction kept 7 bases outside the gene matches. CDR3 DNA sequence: TGTGCCACCCGGGACAGGGAAGTTTCACCCCTCCACTTT. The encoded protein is CATRDREVSPLHF.

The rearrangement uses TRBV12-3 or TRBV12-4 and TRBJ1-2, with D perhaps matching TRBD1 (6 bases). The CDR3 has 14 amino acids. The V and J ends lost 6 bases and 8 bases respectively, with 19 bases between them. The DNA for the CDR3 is TGTGCCAGCAGCCAGAGGACAGTAACGAAGGGCTACACCTTC. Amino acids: CASSQRTVTKGYTF.

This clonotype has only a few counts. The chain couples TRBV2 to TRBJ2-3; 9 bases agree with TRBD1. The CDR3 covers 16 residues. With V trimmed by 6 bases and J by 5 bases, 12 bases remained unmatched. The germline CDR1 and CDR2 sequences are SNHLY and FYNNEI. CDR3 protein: CASRPYPTGGLDTQYF. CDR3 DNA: TGTGCCAGCAGGCCCTACCCGACAGGGGGTCTAGATACGCAGTATTTT.

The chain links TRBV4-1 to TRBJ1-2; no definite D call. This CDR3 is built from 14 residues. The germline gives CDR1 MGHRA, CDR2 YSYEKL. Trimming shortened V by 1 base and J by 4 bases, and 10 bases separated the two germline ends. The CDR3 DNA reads TGCGCCAGCAGCCAAGTGGCGCCGTTCTATGGCTACACCTTC. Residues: CASSQVAPFYGYTF.

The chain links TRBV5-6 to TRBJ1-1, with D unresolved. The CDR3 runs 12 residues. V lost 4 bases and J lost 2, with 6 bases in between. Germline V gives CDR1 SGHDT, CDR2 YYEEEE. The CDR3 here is CASSVYNTEAFF. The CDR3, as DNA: TGTGCCAGCAGCGTTTACAACACTGAAGCTTTCTTT.

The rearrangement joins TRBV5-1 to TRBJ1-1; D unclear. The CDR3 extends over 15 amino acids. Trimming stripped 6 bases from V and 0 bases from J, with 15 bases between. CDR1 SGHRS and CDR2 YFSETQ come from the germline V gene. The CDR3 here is CASMGNNGMNTEAFF. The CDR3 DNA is TGCGCCAGCATGGGTAACAATGGAATGAACACTGAAGCTTTCTTT.

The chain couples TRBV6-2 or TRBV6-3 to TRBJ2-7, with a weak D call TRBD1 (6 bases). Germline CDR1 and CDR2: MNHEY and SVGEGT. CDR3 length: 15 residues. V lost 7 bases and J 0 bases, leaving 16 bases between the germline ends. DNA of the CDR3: TGTGCCAGCACCCCTAGAGGGGGTTTCTCCTACGAGCAGTACTTC. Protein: CASTPRGGFSYEQYF.

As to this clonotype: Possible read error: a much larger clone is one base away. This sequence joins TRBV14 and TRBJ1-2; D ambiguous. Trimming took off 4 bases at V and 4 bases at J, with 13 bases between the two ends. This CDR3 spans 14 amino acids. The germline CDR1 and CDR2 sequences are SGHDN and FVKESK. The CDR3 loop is CASSPQTVSYGYTF. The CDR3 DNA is TGTGCCAGCAGCCCACAAACAGTTAGCTATGGCTACACCTTC.

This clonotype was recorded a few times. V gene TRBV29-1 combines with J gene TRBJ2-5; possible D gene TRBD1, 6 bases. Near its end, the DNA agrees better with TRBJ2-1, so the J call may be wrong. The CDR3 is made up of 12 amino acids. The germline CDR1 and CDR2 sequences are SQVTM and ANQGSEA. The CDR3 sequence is CSVGRGQETQFF. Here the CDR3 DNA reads TGCAGCGTTGGCAGGGGCCAAGAGACCCAGTTCTTC.

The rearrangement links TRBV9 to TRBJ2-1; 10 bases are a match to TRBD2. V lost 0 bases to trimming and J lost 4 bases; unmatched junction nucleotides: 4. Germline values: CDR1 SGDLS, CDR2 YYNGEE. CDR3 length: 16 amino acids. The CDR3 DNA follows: TGTGCCAGCAGCGTAGTTCCTAGCGGGAGTTACAATGAGCAGTTCTTC. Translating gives CASSVVPSGSYNEQFF.

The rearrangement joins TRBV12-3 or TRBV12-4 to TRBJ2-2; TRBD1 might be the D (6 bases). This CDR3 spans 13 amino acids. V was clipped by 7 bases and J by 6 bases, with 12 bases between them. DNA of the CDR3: TGTGCCAGCATTTCAGGGGCCCCCGGGGAGCTGTTTTTT. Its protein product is CASISGAPGELFF.

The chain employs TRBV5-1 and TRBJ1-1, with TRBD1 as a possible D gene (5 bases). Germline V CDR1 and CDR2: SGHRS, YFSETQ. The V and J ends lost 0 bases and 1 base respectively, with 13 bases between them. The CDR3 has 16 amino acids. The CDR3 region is CASSLGLIGQNTEAFF. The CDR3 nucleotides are TGCGCCAGCAGCTTGGGGCTCATCGGACAGAACACTGAAGCTTTCTTT. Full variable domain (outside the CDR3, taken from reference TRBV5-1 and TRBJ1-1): KAGVTQTPRYLIKTRGQQVTLSCSPISGHRSVSWYQQTPGQGLQFLFEYFSETQRNKGNFPGRFSGRQFSNSRSEMNVSTLELGDSALYLCASSLGLIGQNTEAFFGQGTRLTVV.

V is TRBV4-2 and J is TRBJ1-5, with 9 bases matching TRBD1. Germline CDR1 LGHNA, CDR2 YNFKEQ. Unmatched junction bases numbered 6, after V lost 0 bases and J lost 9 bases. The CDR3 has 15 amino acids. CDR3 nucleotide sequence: TGTGCCAGCAGCCAAGAAGGAGGGACAGGGATGCCCCAGCATTTT. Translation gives CASSQEGGTGMPQHF.

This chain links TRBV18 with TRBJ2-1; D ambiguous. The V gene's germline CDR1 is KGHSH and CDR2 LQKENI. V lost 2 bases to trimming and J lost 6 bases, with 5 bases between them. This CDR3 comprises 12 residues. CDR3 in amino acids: CASSPVPNEQFF. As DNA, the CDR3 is TGTGCCAGCTCACCAGTCCCCAATGAGCAGTTCTTC.

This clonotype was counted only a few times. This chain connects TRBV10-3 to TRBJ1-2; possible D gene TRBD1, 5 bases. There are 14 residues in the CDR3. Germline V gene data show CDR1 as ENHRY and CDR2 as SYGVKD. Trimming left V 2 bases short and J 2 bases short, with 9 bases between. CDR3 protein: CAISESGTNYGYTF. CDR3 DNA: TGTGCCATCAGTGAGAGCGGGACGAACTATGGCTACACCTTC.

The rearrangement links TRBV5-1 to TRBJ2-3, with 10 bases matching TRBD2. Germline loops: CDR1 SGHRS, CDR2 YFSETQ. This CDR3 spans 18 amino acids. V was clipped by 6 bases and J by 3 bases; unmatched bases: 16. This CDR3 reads CASNPPTTSGRGTDTQYF. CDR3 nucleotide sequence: TGCGCCAGCAATCCTCCCACAACCAGCGGGAGGGGGACAGATACGCAGTATTTT.